A single sample gave rise to the 29 T cell receptor beta chains below, sequenced in a study of T cells in Graves' hyperthyroidism and ophthalmopathy. There were TCR beta CDR3 regions amplified from RNA transcripts. The primer set for the first-round RT-PCR of the TCR CDR3 was HTBI. MiXCR, run by TCRdb on the multiplex PCR reads, gives a single entry per CDR3 protein. The table has about 740,000 distinct CDR3 sequences, 12% to 15% seen once. The sample consisted of blood. The origin of the receptors is a woman between 18 and 29 years old with Graves' hyperthyroidism.

This clonotype appeared a few times. The chain has TRBV28 and TRBJ2-4; D is possibly TRBD1 or TRBD2 (5 bases each). V lost 5 bases, J lost 3 bases, and 20 bases lay in between. In germline, CDR1 is MDHEN, CDR2 SYDVKM. This CDR3 spans 17 amino acids. CDR3 sequence (DNA): TGTGCCAGCAGTAAAGGCCATTGGGGGAGCAGCAAAAACATTCAGTACTTC. It encodes CASSKGHWGSSKNIQYF.

This clonotype was counted between two and nine times. An end of the junction does not agree with germline; a read error may underlie this. This sequence joins TRBV11-2 and TRBJ2-5; 12 bases fit TRBD2. CDR1 and CDR2 from the germline V gene are SGHAT and FQNNGV. CDR3 size: 16 residues. Written as DNA, the CDR3 is TGTGCCACCAGCCGTAGACTAGCGGGAGAGGGAGAGACCCAGTACTTC. Its translation: CATSRRLAGEGETQYF.

Concerning this clonotype itself: An end of the junction does not agree with germline; a read error may underlie this. The chain recombines TRBV30 with TRBJ2-1; 12 bases are shared with TRBD2. Germline CDR1 is GTSNPN and CDR2 is SVGIG (reference sequence). CDR3 length: 17 residues. This CDR3 reads CAWSVPRTSGVGNEQSF. The CDR3, as DNA: TGTGCCTGGAGTGTACCCCGGACTAGCGGGGTGGGAAATGAGCAGTCCTTC.

This chain uses TRBV6-5 with TRBJ2-5; tentatively, D is TRBD2 (5 bases). Germline CDR1 reads MNHEY; CDR2 reads SVGAGI. With 4 bases removed from V and 5 bases from J, the gap between germline ends came to 14 bases. The CDR3 loop spans 14 amino acids. The DNA for the CDR3 is TGTGCCAGCAGTTCCTGGTCCACGGGGGAGACCCAGTACTTC. Amino acid sequence: CASSSWSTGETQYF.

The chain is built from TRBV2 and TRBJ2-7; 8 positions match TRBD1. The CDR3 sequence is 14 residues long. With 7 bases clipped from V and 2 bases from J, the junction kept 7 bases outside the gene matches. Per germline, CDR1 SNHLY and CDR2 FYNNEI. The CDR3 is CASTKDRGPYEQYF. The CDR3 region has the DNA TGTGCCAGCACCAAAGACAGGGGCCCCTACGAGCAGTACTTC.

This clonotype was counted at least ten times. The chain has TRBV20-1 and TRBJ1-5; 7 bases are a match to TRBD1. The length of the CDR3 is 14 residues. The V gene end was trimmed by 2 bases and the J gene end by 7 bases; junction bases not matched to a gene: 8. Germline V lookup: CDR1 DFQATT, CDR2 SNEGSKA (reference sequence). In DNA form, the CDR3 reads TGCAGTGCTAGACCGCCGACAGGGAAACAGCCCCAGCATTTT. The encoded protein is CSARPPTGKQPQHF.

The V call is TRBV9, the J call TRBJ2-7, with D perhaps TRBD2 (5 bases). The V and J ends lost 4 bases and 1 base respectively, with 12 bases between them. CDR1 and CDR2 (germline): SGDLS, YYNGEE. This CDR3 has 14 residues. The CDR3 sequence is CASSPSAASYEQYF. The CDR3 DNA is TGTGCCAGCAGCCCGTCAGCGGCTTCCTACGAGCAGTACTTC.

This clonotype was counted a few times. This sequence joins TRBV12-3 or TRBV12-4 and TRBJ2-1, with a weak D call TRBD2 (5 bases). V was pared by 3 bases and J by 1 base, with 22 bases between. The CDR3 totals 19 residues. CDR3 bases: TGTGCCAGCAGTTTTAGCGTCGACGCTGAACGCGGGTCCTACAATGAGCAGTTCTTC. Its protein product is CASSFSVDAERGSYNEQFF.

This clonotype has a count of ten or more. This chain links TRBV12-3 or TRBV12-4 with TRBJ2-5; 11 bases align to TRBD1. The CDR3 runs 15 residues. Germline trimming cut 2 bases from V and 6 bases from J; bases unmatched to any gene: 5. The CDR3 DNA is TGTGCCAGCAGTTTATGGACAGGGGGCATTAAGACCCAGTACTTC. Residues: CASSLWTGGIKTQYF.

Here the CDR3 DNA reads TGCGCCAGCAGTGATTCCGGGACAGCAACCTACGAGCAGTACTTC. This codes for CASSDSGTATYEQYF. The chain links TRBV10-1 to TRBJ2-7, with 7 positions matching TRBD1. Germline CDR1 is WNHNN and CDR2 is SYGVQD (reference sequence). The CDR3 loop spans 15 amino acids. Trimming removed 3 bases from V and 2 bases from J; junction bases left unmatched: 7.

The chain couples TRBV19 to TRBJ1-1; 9 nucleotides align to TRBD1. V was clipped by 3 bases and J by 5 bases; unmatched bases: 10. The germline gives CDR1 LNHDA, CDR2 SQIVND (reference sequence). CDR3 length equals 16 residues. CDR3 in DNA: TGTGCCAGTAGTATGGGGACAGGGCTGAGTAGGACTGAAGCTTTCTTT. It codes for CASSMGTGLSRTEAFF.

Many counts were recorded for this clonotype. This sequence joins TRBV3-1 and TRBJ1-2; a weak D match, TRBD1 (5 bases). Trimming cost V 1 base and J 4 bases, with 13 bases left between them. Germline assignment: CDR1 LGHDT and CDR2 YNNKEL (reference sequence). The CDR3 runs to 15 residues. The CDR3 DNA sequence: TGTGCCAGCAGCCAAGTGGAAGGGGCCGTCTATGGCTACACCTTC. Its protein is CASSQVEGAVYGYTF.

The V gene is TRBV5-1, the J gene TRBJ2-2; 7 bases are shared with TRBD2. CDR1 is SGHRS and CDR2 is YFSETQ in the germline V gene. The length of the CDR3 is 14 residues. V dropped 4 bases and J dropped 2; count of bases not matched to a gene: 2. The CDR3 protein is CASSRDYNTGELFF. The CDR3 nucleotides are TGCGCCAGCAGCAGGGACTATAACACCGGGGAGCTGTTTTTT.

There are many counts of this clonotype. The chain combines TRBV30 with TRBJ2-5; TRBD2 is a possible D gene (5 bases). V lost 2 bases and J lost 6, with 13 bases in between. Per germline, CDR1 GTSNPN and CDR2 SVGIG (reference sequence). The CDR3 totals 13 residues. CDR3 protein: CAWSLTGSQTQYF. In DNA, the CDR3 is TGTGCCTGGAGTTTGACGGGGTCGCAGACCCAGTACTTC.

The chain is built from TRBV4-1 and TRBJ1-4; D remains unclear. Germline V CDR1 and CDR2: MGHRA, YSYEKL. The V end was cut by 5 bases, the J end by 8 bases, with 18 bases between. The CDR3 runs to 15 residues. The CDR3 is CASSGSWGGSEKLFF. CDR3 bases: TGCGCCAGCAGCGGCAGCTGGGGAGGAAGCGAAAAACTGTTTTTT.

This sequence joins TRBV6-1 and TRBJ2-7; D remains ambiguous. CDR3 length equals 10 residues. Trimming took off 3 bases at V and 7 bases at J, with 4 bases between the two ends. Germline V gene data show CDR1 as MNHNS and CDR2 as SASEGT. DNA of the CDR3: TGTGCCAGCAGTGAGGAAGAGCAGTACTTC. Protein: CASSEEEQYF.

The rearrangement joins TRBV6-1 to TRBJ2-1; no definite D call. Trimming left V 4 bases short and J 1 base short, with 11 bases between. The CDR3 totals 15 residues. Germline loops: CDR1 MNHNS, CDR2 SASEGT. The CDR3 loop reads CASSVNGLSYNEQFF. The CDR3 DNA follows: TGTGCCAGCAGTGTGAACGGTCTATCCTACAATGAGCAGTTCTTC.

There are a few counts of this clonotype. The chain employs TRBV29-1 and TRBJ1-1; unclear D gene. V dropped 3 bases and J dropped 0 bases, with 2 bases sitting between them. Germline CDR1 and CDR2: SQVTM and ANQGSEA. There are 11 residues in the CDR3. CDR3 residues: CSVDMNTEAFF. Here the CDR3 DNA reads TGCAGCGTTGATATGAACACTGAAGCTTTCTTT.

The chain employs TRBV7-9 and TRBJ2-5; 14 positions match TRBD2. With V trimmed by 4 bases and J by 4 bases, 11 bases remained unmatched. CDR3 size: 18 residues. Germline values: CDR1 SEHNR, CDR2 FQNEAQ (reference sequence). CDR3 sequence (DNA): TGTGCCAGCAGCTCCCGCGTGGGACTAGCGGGAGAAGGAGAGACCCAGTACTTC. This gives the protein CASSSRVGLAGEGETQYF.

The table lists this clonotype with many counts. This chain connects TRBV5-1 to TRBJ2-7; D is possibly TRBD2 (6 bases). This CDR3 is 14 amino acids long. V lost 1 base and J lost 2, with 10 bases in between. Per germline, CDR1 SGHRS and CDR2 YFSETQ. The CDR3 region is CASSLSGSTYEQYF. DNA of the CDR3: TGCGCCAGCAGCTTGTCCGGGAGCACCTACGAGCAGTACTTC.

The table lists this clonotype with a count of one. The rearrangement uses TRBV3-1 and TRBJ2-3; TRBD2 aligns across 9 bases. There are 15 residues in the CDR3. After removal of 4 bases from V and 3 bases from J, the junction contained 5 bases not matched to a gene. Germline V gene lookup returns CDR1 LGHDT and CDR2 YNNKEL (reference sequence). DNA for the CDR3: TGTGCCAGCAGCCGTAGCGGGAGCCGGACAGATACGCAGTATTTT. Translation gives CASSRSGSRTDTQYF.

The sample holds many counts of this clonotype. The chain recombines TRBV18 with TRBJ1-1; D not resolved. Germline V gene lookup returns CDR1 KGHSH and CDR2 LQKENI. Trimming left V 3 bases short and J 1 base short, with 9 bases between. The CDR3 loop spans 14 amino acids. The CDR3 DNA reads as TGTGCCAGCTCACCGGTAGGATGGAACACTGAAGCTTTCTTT. As protein: CASSPVGWNTEAFF.

This clonotype has more than one count but fewer than ten. The chain links TRBV29-1 to TRBJ2-1, with D unresolved. Germline lookup yields CDR1 SQVTM and CDR2 ANQGSEA. The ends were cut back, 4 bases at V and 1 base at J, with 23 bases in the middle. The CDR3 runs to 18 residues. Here the CDR3 DNA reads TGCAGCGTTGGCGGCTCACGTGCCCCCAGGAGATCCTACAATGAGCAGTTCTTC. As protein: CSVGGSRAPRRSYNEQFF.

This chain uses TRBV6-1 with TRBJ2-3, with TRBD1 matching over 8 bases. There are 14 residues in the CDR3. The V segment lost 8 bases and the J segment 6 bases; nucleotides outside the gene matches: 10. In germline, CDR1 is MNHNS, CDR2 SASEGT. CDR3 DNA: TGTGCCAGCGGATTTACAGGGGGTCGGGATACGCAGTATTTT. This sequence encodes CASGFTGGRDTQYF.

The CDR3 reads CASRIFPTSQETQYF. The CDR3 region has the DNA TGTGCCAGCAGGATTTTCCCGACTAGCCAAGAGACCCAGTACTTC. The chain carries TRBV6-1 and TRBJ2-5; perhaps TRBD2 as D (6 bases). In germline, CDR1 is MNHNS, CDR2 SASEGT. This CDR3 comprises 15 residues. Between the trimmed V and J ends, which lost 6 bases and 1 base, there was a span of 15 bases.

This clonotype was detected ten times or more. The chain uses TRBV3-1 and TRBJ1-5, with D maybe TRBD1 (6 bases). Per the germline V gene, CDR1 is LGHDT and CDR2 is YNNKEL (reference sequence). V was shortened by 4 bases and J by 4 bases, with 14 bases between the two germline ends. The CDR3 spans 15 residues. CDR3 DNA sequence: TGTGCCAGCAGCCGAACCGGGACAAATAATCAGCCCCAGCATTTT. Translation: CASSRTGTNNQPQHF.

On this clonotype itself: A read error is possible here, since a much larger clone lies one base away. The chain links TRBV2 to TRBJ2-7; D is possibly TRBD2 (6 bases). Germline lookup yields CDR1 SNHLY and CDR2 FYNNEI. CDR3 length equals 14 residues. The CDR3, as DNA: TGTGCCAGCGGTGAGGCAGGGAGGCCGCGCGAGCAGTACTTC. Translating gives CASGEAGRPREQYF. The full variable domain, rest sourced from reference TRBV2 and TRBJ2-7, is EPEVTQTPSHQVTQMGQEVILRCVPISNHLYFYWYRQILGQKVEFLVSFYNNEISEKSEIFDDQFSVERPDGSNFTLKIRSTKLEDSAMYFCASGEAGRPREQYFGPGTRLTVT.

This rearrangement joins TRBV11-2 to TRBJ2-5; the D gene is possibly TRBD1 (5 bases). Germline lookup yields CDR1 SGHAT and CDR2 FQNNGV. The CDR3 length is 14 residues. Trimming removed 1 base from V and 5 bases from J, with 11 bases in between. This CDR3 reads CASSLVRGLETQYF. The CDR3, as DNA: TGTGCCAGCAGCTTAGTTAGGGGATTGGAGACCCAGTACTTC.

The gene calls are TRBV5-6 and TRBJ1-1, with 7 bases that match TRBD1. Germline CDR1 and CDR2: SGHDT and YYEEEE. There are 14 residues in the CDR3. V lost 0 bases to trimming and J lost 6 bases; unmatched junction nucleotides: 5. The CDR3 region has the DNA TGTGCCAGCAGCTTGGTAGGGGGCGCGTCTGAAGCTTTCTTT. It yields the protein CASSLVGGASEAFF. Full variable domain (missing parts from reference TRBV5-6 and TRBJ1-1): DAGVTQSPTHLIKTRGQQVTLRCSPKSGHDTVSWYQQALGQGPQFIFQYYEEEERQRGNFPDRFSGHQFPNYSSELNVNALLLGDSALYLCASSLVGGASEAFFGQGTRLTVV.